The 9 T cell receptor beta chains listed next were all sequenced from one sample in a study of chemoradiotherapy in HPV16-positive cancers. This table comes from immunoSEQ multiplex PCR, and its TCRdb copy is limited to in-frame clones, with some not included. The repertoire holds fewer than 25,000 clones, with around 67% as singletons. Sampling was conducted from a patient who underwent chemoradiotherapy. Source of these receptors: a human donor with HPV-associated anogenital cancer.

This CDR3 reads CASSRETGRTEAFF. CDR3 nucleotides: TGCGCCAGCAGCCGGGAGACAGGGCGGACTGAAGCTTTCTTT. The chain carries TRBV5-1 and TRBJ1-1; TRBD1 matches at 7 bases. V trimming: 4 bases; J trimming: 5 bases; junction bases outside the gene matches: 8. The germline V gene encodes CDR1 SGHRS and CDR2 YFSETQ. The CDR3 runs 14 residues.

A few counts support this clone. The chain joins TRBV2 to TRBJ1-2; 8 bases match TRBD1. Per the germline V gene, CDR1 is SNHLY and CDR2 is FYNNEI. The CDR3 is 17 residues long. J gave up 2 bases and V 8 bases, and 16 bases lay outside the gene matches. The CDR3 DNA reads TGTGCCAGCCGCGAGTCAGGGACAGGCGGATTCAACTATGGCTACACCTTC. It codes for CASRESGTGGFNYGYTF.

The J gene is TRBJ2-7, the V gene TRBV6-5; maybe TRBD1 (5 bases). Germline-derived CDR1 and CDR2 are MNHEY and SVGAGI. The length of the CDR3 is 15 residues. V was trimmed by 2 bases and J by 7 bases, leaving 18 bases between them. The CDR3 is CASSYRVDRPWEQYF. The CDR3 nucleotides are TGTGCCAGCAGTTACAGGGTAGACAGACCTTGGGAGCAGTACTTC.

The V gene is TRBV18, the J gene TRBJ2-3, with 13 bases lining up with TRBD2. V was clipped by 6 bases and J by 6 bases; unmatched bases: 12. Germline values: CDR1 KGHSH, CDR2 LQKENI. The CDR3 has 17 amino acids. The CDR3 bases are TGTGCCAGCTCCCGACTAGCGGGAGGCCCCTCGGGGGATACGCAGTATTTT. This sequence encodes CASSRLAGGPSGDTQYF.

V usage is TRBV9 and J usage is TRBJ2-5, with TRBD2 identical over 11 bases. The CDR3 contains 18 residues. Germline V gives CDR1 SGDLS, CDR2 YYNGEE. V gave up 2 bases and J gave up 1 base; unmatched junction bases: 10. CDR3 protein: CASSVGTSGLRGQETQYF. The CDR3 DNA sequence: TGTGCCAGCAGCGTCGGGACTAGCGGCCTCAGAGGCCAAGAGACCCAGTACTTC.

This chain links TRBV6-6 with TRBJ1-2, with a tentative D call TRBD1 (6 bases). The V gene lost 4 bases and the J gene lost 8 bases, with 20 bases spanning the gap. The CDR3 length is 15 residues. Germline CDR1 reads MNHNY; CDR2 reads SVGAGI (reference sequence). CDR3 loop: CASSSIKGPRGGYTF. The CDR3 DNA reads TGTGCCAGCAGTTCCATTAAAGGCCCCAGGGGAGGCTACACCTTC.

The chain couples TRBV5-1 to TRBJ1-1, with 9 bases lining up with TRBD1. With V trimmed by 8 bases and J by 1 base, 9 bases remained unmatched. The CDR3 contains 15 residues. In germline, CDR1 is SGHRS, CDR2 YFSETQ. The DNA of the CDR3 is TGCGCCAGTTCCGGGACAGGGTCGAGGAACACTGAAGCTTTCTTT. Amino acids: CASSGTGSRNTEAFF.

The CDR3 here is CASSYSIRAYGYTF. DNA for the CDR3: TGTGCCAGCAGTTACTCGATCCGGGCCTATGGCTACACCTTC. The chain recombines TRBV6-5 with TRBJ1-2; D remains ambiguous. The CDR3 has 14 amino acids. CDR1 and CDR2 from the germline V gene are MNHEY and SVGAGI. The V end was cut by 0 bases, the J end by 4 bases, with 9 bases between.

The J gene is TRBJ1-2, the V gene TRBV14; D uncertain. The CDR3 spans 13 residues. With 2 bases removed from V and 5 bases from J, the gap between germline ends came to 9 bases. Germline V CDR1 and CDR2: SGHDN, FVKESK. DNA for the CDR3: TGTGCCAGCAGCCAACGGGTTGGATATGGCTACACCTTC. This encodes CASSQRVGYGYTF.